This T cell receptor beta chain comes out of a study of shared clonotypes between healthy human individuals. Study-wide results and caveats: Clonotype sharing levels among donors were expected to vary with sequencing depth.

Only in-frame clones appear in the TCRdb table, and some are missing; sequencing was by immunoSEQ multiplex PCR. The sample has roughly 1 million clones; around 78% are singletons. As regards this clone: The target antigen is unknown.

V shed 1 base, J shed 1 base, and the junction held 7 bases outside the gene matches. Germline lookup yields CDR1 MNHEY and CDR2 SMNVEV (reference sequence). This CDR3 is built from 18 residues. The receptor was derived from a man aged 18 to 30 in good health. Some clones in this sample may be carry-over from other donors' samples. The sample was memory CD4+ T cells from PBMCs. Stated subset: CD45RA-negative fraction. The gene calls are TRBV27 and TRBJ2-1, with 10 bases that match TRBD2. The CDR3 protein is CASSLLVSSGRSYNEQFF. CDR3 DNA sequence: TGTGCCAGCAGTTTATTGGTGTCTAGCGGGAGATCCTACAATGAGCAGTTCTTC.